This T cell receptor beta chain was identified during a study of CD8 T cells in ankylosing spondylitis listed by TCRdb under 2017. Notes on the research overall: The study set out to find disease-linked TCR variants by profiling T cell receptor beta repertoires in ankylosing spondylitis patients and healthy donors. The full study cohort comprised 25 ankylosing spondylitis patients and around 100 healthy donors. Peripheral blood was sampled, and synovial fluid was additionally collected from ankylosing spondylitis patients.

V and J lose 3 bases and 3 bases, and a span of 14 bases separates them. The CDR3 measures 15 amino acids from cysteine to phenylalanine. The entry retains the CDR3 DNA only, 45 bases that are in frame from base 1. The CDR1 and CDR2 encoded by the germline V gene are MDHEN and SYDVKM. The reads were generated on an Illumina HiSeq 2500. Quantitative 5'-RACE with molecular barcodes was used to prepare TCR beta libraries. In the authors' own workflow: To identify disease-linked TCR variants, a new computational method was used, one built on a probabilistic model of VDJ rearrangement. TCRdb itself trimmed the public reads at Q25 with fastp, ran MiXCR and retained productive beta chains. All rows with the same CDR3 protein become a single entry with the most common DNA and genes. TCRdb's processing, not the study's, gives the V and J calls here. A total of roughly 700,000 distinct CDR3 sequences appear in this sample, around a fifth of them only once. The ten largest clones take up about 20% of the sample.

On this clonotype itself: This receptor's antigen is unknown. It has no much larger one-base neighbor in the sample; base qualities were not kept.

Broad study findings and their caveats: The disease-linked clones were reported as significantly enriched in matched synovial fluid samples from ankylosing spondylitis patients. Blood from ankylosing spondylitis patients appeared to be characterized by a TCR beta motif composed of eight highly homologous amino acid variants. Some motif variants were previously reported in synovial fluid and blood of reactive arthritis patients, suggesting common disease-initiation mechanisms. In peripheral blood, the disease-linked clones were found at relatively low frequencies and had a CD8+ phenotype.

In this chain, TRBV28 is recombined with TRBJ2-5, with the identity of the D gene unclear. This TCR came from a male donor with ankylosing spondylitis. The specimen sequenced was blood, either unsorted or a sorted T cell fraction (not recorded which). The CDR3 amino acid sequence is: CASSLGFGGKETQYF. The bases are TGTGCCAGCAGTTTGGGGTTCGGCGGAAAAGAGACCCAGTACTTC.